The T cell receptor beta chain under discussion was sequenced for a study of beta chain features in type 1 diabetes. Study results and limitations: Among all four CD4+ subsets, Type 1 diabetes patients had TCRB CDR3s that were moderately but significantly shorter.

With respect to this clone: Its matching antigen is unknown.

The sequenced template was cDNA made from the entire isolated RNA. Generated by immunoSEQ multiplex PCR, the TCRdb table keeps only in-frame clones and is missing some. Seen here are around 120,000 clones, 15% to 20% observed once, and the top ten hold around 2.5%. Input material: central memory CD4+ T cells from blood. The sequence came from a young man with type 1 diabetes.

CDR3 bases: TGTGCCATCAGAAGCGGGAGCTCCTACAATGAGCAGTTCTTC. It translates to CAIRSGSSYNEQFF. The genes are TRBV10-3 and TRBJ2-1, with 8 positions matching TRBD2. Losses at the gene ends were 6 bases for V and 0 bases for J; bases not matched to a gene: 1. This CDR3 comprises 14 residues. Germline V CDR1 and CDR2: ENHRY, SYGVKD.